The subject of this entry is one T cell receptor (beta chain). This sample was included in a study of blood T cell repertoires in COVID-19. V trimming: 1 base; J trimming: 6 bases; junction bases outside the gene matches: 1. This CDR3 has 14 residues. Germline lookup yields CDR1 MGHRA and CDR2 YSYEKL. Repertoires were generated with immunoSEQ multiplex PCR, while TCRdb's copy carries only in-frame clones and drops some. The sample lists roughly 190,000 clones; approximately 90% were seen once. Sequenced sample: PBMCs or T cells enriched from blood (not recorded which). The clonotype was recovered from a woman aged 40 to 55 in a cohort exposed to, infected with or recovered from COVID-19 (not recorded which). The V and J genes are TRBV4-1 and TRBJ1-5, with 9 bases fitting TRBD1. The CDR3 here is CASSQGTGVQPQHF. The CDR3 DNA follows: TGCGCCAGCAGCCAAGGGACAGGGGTTCAGCCCCAGCATTTT.